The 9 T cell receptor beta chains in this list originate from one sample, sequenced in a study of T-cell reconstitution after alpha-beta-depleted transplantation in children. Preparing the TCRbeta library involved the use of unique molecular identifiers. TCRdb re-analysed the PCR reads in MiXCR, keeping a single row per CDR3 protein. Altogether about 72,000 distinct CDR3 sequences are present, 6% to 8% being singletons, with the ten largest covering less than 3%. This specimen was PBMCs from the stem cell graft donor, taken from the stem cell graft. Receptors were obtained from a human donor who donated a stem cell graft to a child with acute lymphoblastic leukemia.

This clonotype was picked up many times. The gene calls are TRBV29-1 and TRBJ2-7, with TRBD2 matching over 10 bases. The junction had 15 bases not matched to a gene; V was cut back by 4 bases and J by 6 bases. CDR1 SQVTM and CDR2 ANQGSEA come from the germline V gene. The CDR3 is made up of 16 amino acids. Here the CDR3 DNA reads TGCAGCGTTGGGTCTAGCGGGAGTGCCTTGGTGCGCGAGCAGTACTTC. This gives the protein CSVGSSGSALVREQYF.

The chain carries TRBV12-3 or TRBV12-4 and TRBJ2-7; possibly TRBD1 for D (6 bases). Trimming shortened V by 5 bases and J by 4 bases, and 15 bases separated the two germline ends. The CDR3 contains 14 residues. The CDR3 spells CASSGHRVKYEQYF. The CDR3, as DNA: TGTGCCAGCAGTGGTCACAGGGTAAAGTACGAGCAGTACTTC.

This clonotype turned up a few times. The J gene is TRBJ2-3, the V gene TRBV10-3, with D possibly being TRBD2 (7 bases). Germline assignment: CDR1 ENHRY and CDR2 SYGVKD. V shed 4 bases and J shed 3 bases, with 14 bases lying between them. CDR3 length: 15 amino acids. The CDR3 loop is CAISGGGGSTDTQYF. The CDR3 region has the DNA TGTGCCATCAGTGGGGGAGGGGGGTCGACAGATACGCAGTATTTT.

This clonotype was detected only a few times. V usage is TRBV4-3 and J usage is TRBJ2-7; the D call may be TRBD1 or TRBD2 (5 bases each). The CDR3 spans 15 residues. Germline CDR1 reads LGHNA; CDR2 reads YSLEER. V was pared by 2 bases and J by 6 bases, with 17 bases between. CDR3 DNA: TGCGCCAGCAGCCAAAATGCCGGGGCAGAAGGCGAGCAGTACTTC. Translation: CASSQNAGAEGEQYF.

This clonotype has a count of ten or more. The CDR3 DNA sequence: TGCAGTGCCGCAAACAGCCCGGAAGCTTTCTTT. Its protein product is CSAANSPEAFF. This rearrangement joins TRBV20-1 to TRBJ1-1, with D unclear. The germline V gene encodes CDR1 DFQATT and CDR2 SNEGSKA (reference sequence). The CDR3 is 11 residues long. V lost 6 bases and J lost 8, with 13 bases in between.

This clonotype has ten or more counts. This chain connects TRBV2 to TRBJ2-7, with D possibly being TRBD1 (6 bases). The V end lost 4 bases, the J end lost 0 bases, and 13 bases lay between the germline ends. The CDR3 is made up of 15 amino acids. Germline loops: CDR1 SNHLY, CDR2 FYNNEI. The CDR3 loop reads CASSARRDTSYEQYF. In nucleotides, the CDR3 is TGTGCCAGCAGTGCGCGCCGGGACACCTCCTACGAGCAGTACTTC.

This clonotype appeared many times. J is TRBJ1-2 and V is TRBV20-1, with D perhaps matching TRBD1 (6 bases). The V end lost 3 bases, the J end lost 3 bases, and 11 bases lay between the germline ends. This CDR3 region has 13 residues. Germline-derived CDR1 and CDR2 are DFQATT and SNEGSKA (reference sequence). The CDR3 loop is CSARGGPDYGYTF. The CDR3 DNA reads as TGCAGTGCTAGGGGGGGCCCTGACTATGGCTACACCTTC.

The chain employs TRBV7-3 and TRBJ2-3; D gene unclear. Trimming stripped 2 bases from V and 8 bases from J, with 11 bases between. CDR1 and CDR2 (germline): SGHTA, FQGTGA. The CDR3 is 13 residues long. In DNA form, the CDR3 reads TGTGCCAGCAGCTTAGAGTCTATGGGTACGCAGTATTTT. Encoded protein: CASSLESMGTQYF.

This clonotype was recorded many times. In DNA form, the CDR3 reads TGTGCCAGCTCCCCCAAGTCCGGGACTGAAGCTTTCTTT. The encoded protein is CASSPKSGTEAFF. The chain is built from TRBV18 and TRBJ1-1; no definite D call. V was pared by 6 bases and J by 5 bases, with 13 bases between. The CDR3 is 13 residues long. CDR1 and CDR2 (germline): KGHSH, LQKENI.